The present T cell receptor beta chain was sequenced within a study of CD8 T cells in Susac syndrome. Overall study results and limits: As the study acknowledged, the number of individuals who were part of its TCR sequencing and HLA analysis was relatively small. Susac-specific public clones numbered 15 to 20 in total CD8+ repertoires (and roughly five in CD8+ TEMRA repertoires).

Sequencing targeted TCR beta in T cells from blood (CD8+ and CD4+). RNA in amounts of roughly 0.5 to 1 ug was reverse transcribed with random hexamers. The immunoSEQ assay covered 54 Vbeta and 13 Jbeta segments for CDR3. TCRdb reprocessed the immunoSEQ multiplex PCR reads via MiXCR and lists one record per CDR3 protein. The sample contains approximately 100,000 distinct CDR3 sequences, 94% of which appear only once. Comments on this clonotype: Its antigen is as yet unknown.

Sequencing was carried out using CD8+ T cells from PBMCs. This clonotype was obtained from a human donor with Susac syndrome.

The CDR3 nucleotides read TGTGCCAGCAGTGGACGGACAGGGAACACTGAAGCTTTCTTT. This sequence encodes CASSGRTGNTEAFF. The chain couples TRBV9 to TRBJ1-1, with TRBD1 matching over 7 bases. The CDR3 is 14 amino acids. J was trimmed by 1 base and V by 5 bases; bases with no gene match: 5. Per the germline V gene, CDR1 is SGDLS and CDR2 is YYNGEE.